These 3 T cell receptor beta chains share one sample of origin, sequenced in a study of blood T cell repertoires in COVID-19. Measured with immunoSEQ multiplex PCR; TCRdb has only the in-frame clones, and not every one. The table lists 200,000 to 250,000 clones, roughly 82% of them singletons. Material: PBMCs or T cells enriched from blood (not recorded which). All receptors derive from a woman aged 50 to 60 who had recovered from COVID-19.

V gene TRBV21-1 combines with J gene TRBJ2-7; the table's D call, TRBD1, has no DNA check behind it. TRBV21-1 counts as a pseudogene. The CDR3 has 15 amino acids. CDR3 region: CASSITRDTHYEQYF. CDR3 nucleotides: TGTGCCAGCAGCATTACCCGGGACACCCACTACGAGCAGTACTTC.

This rearrangement joins TRBV28 to TRBJ2-2; 10 nucleotides align to TRBD1. Trimming removed 6 bases from V and 6 bases from J; junction bases left unmatched: 13. CDR1 and CDR2 (germline): MDHEN, SYDVKM. The CDR3 consists of 17 residues. Here the CDR3 reads CASSLPSGTGAPGELFF. CDR3 coding DNA: TGTGCCAGCAGCCTACCCTCCGGGACAGGGGCCCCCGGGGAGCTGTTTTTT.

The chain joins TRBV7-2 to TRBJ1-1; no clear D. Germline CDR1 reads SGHTA; CDR2 reads FQGNSA. This CDR3 spans 13 amino acids. Trimming left V 4 bases short and J 0 bases short, with 6 bases between. This CDR3 reads CASSSYMNTEAFF. CDR3 coding DNA: TGTGCCAGCAGCTCGTACATGAACACTGAAGCTTTCTTT.